Presented here are 25 T cell receptor beta chains from one specimen sequenced in a study of breast tumors, draining lymph nodes, adjacent tissues. Via MiXCR, TCRdb re-called the multiplex PCR reads, giving one row per CDR3 protein. This sample has 190,000 or so distinct CDR3 sequences, with roughly 29% found just once. The lymph nodes were axillary draining lymph nodes from breast cancer patients. Sequencing used axillary lymph node tissue. Receptors were obtained from a female donor with breast cancer. Some clones in this sample may be carry-over from other donors' samples.

The V gene is TRBV24-1, the J gene TRBJ1-2; 10 nucleotides line up with TRBD1. Looked up from germline, CDR1 is KGHDR and CDR2 is SFDVKD. Trimming at V came to 3 bases and at J to 4 bases, leaving 10 bases not matched to a gene. This CDR3 is built from 17 residues. In nucleotides, the CDR3 is TGTGCCACCAGTGATCTTAGGGGGACAGGGGCGTGCTATGGCTACACCTTC. Its translation is CATSDLRGTGACYGYTF.

The chain recombines TRBV9 with TRBJ2-3, with 12 bases matching TRBD2. Trimming cost V 0 bases and J 4 bases; bases outside gene matches: 6. This CDR3 has 17 amino acids. The germline V gene has CDR1 SGDLS and CDR2 YYNGEE. The CDR3 coding sequence is TGTGCCAGCAGCGTAGAAGGACTAGCGGGGTTGGCAGATACGCAGTATTTT. It translates to CASSVEGLAGLADTQYF.

In its sample, this clonotype was seen many times. The chain combines TRBV20-1 with TRBJ2-3, with 15 bases fitting TRBD2. The trim removed 2 bases at V and 5 bases at J, leaving 8 bases unmatched. This CDR3 has 17 amino acids. Germline loops: CDR1 DFQATT, CDR2 SNEGSKA (reference sequence). The CDR3 protein is CSARPTGLAGGKDTQYF. CDR3 in DNA: TGCAGTGCTAGACCCACGGGACTAGCGGGAGGAAAAGATACGCAGTATTTT.

This chain uses TRBV20-1 with TRBJ1-2; TRBD1 agrees at 10 bases. V was clipped by 6 bases and J by 10 bases; unmatched bases: 5. Germline CDR1 DFQATT, CDR2 SNEGSKA (reference sequence). CDR3 length equals 11 residues. CDR3 sequence: CSAGTGDAYTF. CDR3 nucleotides: TGCAGTGCCGGGACAGGGGATGCCTACACCTTC.

This clonotype has only a few counts. The chain couples TRBV6-2 or TRBV6-3 to TRBJ1-2; unclear D gene. Germline CDR1 is MNHEY and CDR2 is SVGEGT. V lost 6 bases to trimming and J lost 4 bases, with 15 bases between them. This CDR3 has 14 amino acids. CDR3 in DNA: TGTGCCAGCAGCCCCACCAGCTCTGGCTATGGCTACACCTTC. Protein product: CASSPTSSGYGYTF.

This clonotype was found many times. The chain recombines TRBV2 with TRBJ1-6; the D gene is possibly TRBD1 (6 bases). The CDR3 length is 15 residues. V was clipped by 3 bases and J by 9 bases, with 15 bases between them. Germline V gives CDR1 SNHLY, CDR2 FYNNEI. The CDR3 loop reads CASSDGGLDSSPLHF. For the CDR3, the DNA is TGTGCCAGCAGTGATGGGGGGCTTGATAGTTCACCCCTCCACTTT. Based on the CDR3 plus reference TRBV2 and TRBJ1-6, the full variable domain is EPEVTQTPSHQVTQMGQEVILRCVPISNHLYFYWYRQILGQKVEFLVSFYNNEISEKSEIFDDQFSVERPDGSNFTLKIRSTKLEDSAMYFCASSDGGLDSSPLHFGNGTRLTVT.

On this clonotype itself: This may stem from a read error, because a much larger clone lies one nucleotide away. This chain uses TRBV2 with TRBJ2-2; D possibly corresponds to TRBD2 (5 bases). Germline-derived CDR1 and CDR2 are SNHLY and FYNNEI. The CDR3 is 13 amino acids. V was cut by 6 bases and J by 16 bases, with 21 bases left in between. The CDR3 reads CASSFQASGESFF. The DNA of the CDR3 is TGTGCCAGCAGCTTCCAGGCCTCCGGGGAGTCGTTTTTT.

Concerning this clonotype itself: Just one base apart from a much larger clone, this may be a read error. This chain joins TRBV20-1 and TRBJ2-7; weak D call: TRBD1 (6 bases). The CDR3 consists of 11 residues. Germline V gene sequence: CDR1 DFQATT, CDR2 SNEGSKA (reference sequence). CDR3 in DNA: TGCAGTGCTGACCAGGGGTACGAGCAGTCCTTC. Translating it yields CSADQGYEQSF.

Notes on this clonotype: A much larger clone differs by one base, so this may be a read error. The chain combines TRBV7-2 with TRBJ2-1; D may correspond to TRBD1 or TRBD2 (5 bases each). The CDR3 runs 15 residues. CDR1 and CDR2 (germline): SGHTA, FQGNSA. The CDR3 sequence: CASSLVGEPTNEQLF. In nucleotides, the CDR3 is TGTGCCAGCAGCTTAGTGGGGGAGCCGACCAATGAGCAGCTCTTC.

J is TRBJ2-6 and V is TRBV2, with unresolved D. Germline loops: CDR1 SNHLY, CDR2 FYNNEI. CDR3 size: 17 residues. V lost 3 bases and J lost 2, with 14 bases in between. This chain's CDR3 is CASSDPQMNTGANVLTF. CDR3 bases: TGTGCCAGCAGTGATCCCCAGATGAACACTGGGGCCAACGTCCTGACTTTC.

Regarding this clonotype: With a much larger clone just one base away, this may be a read error. The rearrangement uses TRBV5-5 and TRBJ1-2; TRBD1 might be the D (6 bases). V was cut by 0 bases and J by 3 bases, with 12 bases left in between. This CDR3 comprises 15 residues. In germline, CDR1 is SGHKS, CDR2 YYEKEE (reference sequence). The CDR3: CASSLGGGVYYGYTF. The CDR3 DNA reads as TGTGCCAGCAGCTTGGGAGGGGGAGTTTACTATGGCTACACCTTC.

In the case of this clonotype: A much more abundant neighbour one base away suggests this may be a read error. V usage is TRBV6-5 and J usage is TRBJ2-1, with a weak D call TRBD2 (6 bases). Germline V gives CDR1 MNHEY, CDR2 SVGAGI. CDR3 length equals 11 residues. The V gene lost 5 bases and the J gene lost 13 bases, with 12 bases spanning the gap. CDR3 nucleotide sequence: TGTGCCAGCAGTCACAGGAGGGTTCAGTTCTTC. It specifies CASSHRRVQFF.

This clonotype occurred a few times. The junction differs from germline at one of its ends, possibly a read error. The gene calls are TRBV7-9 and TRBJ2-5, with 9 positions matching TRBD1. Germline V gene lookup returns CDR1 SEHNR and CDR2 FQNEAQ (reference sequence). CDR3 size: 17 residues. CDR3: CASSSLHRDREPEPQYF. CDR3 nucleotide sequence: TGTGCCAGCAGCTCACTCCACCGGGACAGGGAACCAGAGCCCCAGTACTTC.

Of note for this clonotype: It may be a read error: a sequence one base away is much more abundant. J is TRBJ2-3 and V is TRBV18; either TRBD1 or TRBD2 may supply D (5 bases each). This CDR3 is built from 15 residues. Germline V gene sequence: CDR1 KGHSH, CDR2 LQKENI. The CDR3 bases are TGTGCCAGCTCATCACCATCCGGGGCGGCAGATACGCAGTATTTT. Amino acids: CASSSPSGAADTQYF.

This clonotype was detected ten times or more. The genes are TRBV5-1 and TRBJ2-2, with D hard to call. V lost 4 bases to trimming and J lost 6 bases, with 4 bases between them. Per the germline V gene, CDR1 is SGHRS and CDR2 is YFSETQ. The CDR3 is made up of 11 amino acids. CDR3 in amino acids: CASSHAGELFF. Written as DNA, the CDR3 is TGCGCCAGCAGCCACGCCGGGGAGCTGTTTTTT.

The chain combines TRBV5-8 with TRBJ1-2; TRBD1 might be the D (5 bases). From germline, CDR1 is SGHTS and CDR2 YDEGEE. Deletions cut 4 bases from V and 3 bases from J, with 16 bases between. There are 15 residues in the CDR3. The CDR3 bases are TGTGCCAGCAGCCCTTGGGGACCGGGTGACTATGGCTACACCTTC. Translating gives CASSPWGPGDYGYTF.

This chain uses TRBV5-6 with TRBJ2-2; D is perhaps TRBD1 or TRBD2 (5 bases each). The CDR3 contains 17 residues. The germline gives CDR1 SGHDT, CDR2 YYEEEE. The V gene lost 8 bases and the J gene lost 10 bases, with 30 bases spanning the gap. CDR3 DNA: TGTGCCAGTAGTATGAAGGGGTCCCGAGGAGGCCCCGAGGAGCTGTTTTTT. Translating it yields CASSMKGSRGGPEELFF. Combining the CDR3 with reference TRBV5-6 and TRBJ2-2 gives the whole variable domain DAGVTQSPTHLIKTRGQQVTLRCSPKSGHDTVSWYQQALGQGPQFIFQYYEEEERQRGNFPDRFSGHQFPNYSSELNVNALLLGDSALYLCASSMKGSRGGPEELFFGEGSRLTVL.

Ten or more counts support this clonotype. This chain links TRBV3-1 with TRBJ2-5, with 8 nucleotides matching TRBD1. Germline CDR1 is LGHDT and CDR2 is YNNKEL (reference sequence). V was clipped by 5 bases and J by 5 bases; unmatched bases: 4. The CDR3 is 13 amino acids. For the CDR3, the DNA is TGTGCCAGCAGCTTGGACAGGGTTGAGACCCAGTACTTC. It translates to CASSLDRVETQYF.

This clonotype showed up many times. V is TRBV7-8 and J is TRBJ2-2; D remains unclear. This CDR3 spans 16 amino acids. Germline CDR1 reads SGHVS; CDR2 reads FQNEAQ. Trimming took 1 base from V and 0 from J, leaving 9 bases between them. CDR3 in amino acids: CASSLGRATNTGELFF. The CDR3, as DNA: TGTGCCAGCAGCTTAGGAAGGGCCACGAACACCGGGGAGCTGTTTTTT.

This chain joins TRBV5-5 and TRBJ2-2; tentative D call: TRBD1 (5 bases). CDR1 is SGHKS, CDR2 YYEKEE, per germline (reference sequence). V dropped 0 bases and J dropped 6 bases, with 12 bases sitting between them. CDR3 length: 15 residues. CDR3 nucleotide sequence: TGTGCCAGCAGCTTGGTGCAGGGAACCTCCGGGGAGCTGTTTTTT. The encoded protein is CASSLVQGTSGELFF.

The chain combines TRBV29-1 with TRBJ2-3; 10 bases line up with TRBD2. The V segment lost 3 bases and the J segment 2 bases; nucleotides outside the gene matches: 17. The CDR3 contains 19 residues. Germline CDR1 and CDR2: SQVTM and ANQGSEA. The DNA for the CDR3 is TGCAGCGTTGAGTTGGGGTGGCTAGCGGGAGTGGACCCCACAGATACGCAGTATTTT. Its protein product is CSVELGWLAGVDPTDTQYF.

In this sample, this clonotype turned up many times. CDR3 DNA sequence: TGTGCCAGCAGCTTGGGGGGGGAGGGTGAGACCCAGTACTTC. Translated: CASSLGGEGETQYF. The V gene is TRBV5-5, the J gene TRBJ2-5; 7 bases agree with TRBD2. This CDR3 region has 14 residues. After removal of 0 bases from V and 5 bases from J, the junction contained 4 bases not matched to a gene. Per germline, CDR1 SGHKS and CDR2 YYEKEE (reference sequence).

The gene calls are TRBV29-1 and TRBJ2-7, with 8 bases that match TRBD2. Germline trimming cut 0 bases from V and 0 bases from J; bases unmatched to any gene: 7. CDR3 length equals 16 residues. The germline V gene has CDR1 SQVTM and CDR2 ANQGSEA. The CDR3 is CSVEDHLAGTSYEQYF. The CDR3 bases are TGCAGCGTTGAAGATCACCTAGCGGGTACCTCCTACGAGCAGTACTTC.

This clonotype was picked up many times. The chain combines TRBV12-3 or TRBV12-4 with TRBJ1-5; weak D call: TRBD1 (5 bases). The ends were cut back, 5 bases at V and 1 base at J, with 12 bases in the middle. The CDR3 length is 15 residues. The CDR3 sequence: CASSPPGASNQPQHF. The CDR3 DNA reads TGTGCCAGCAGTCCCCCTGGGGCAAGCAATCAGCCCCAGCATTTT.

J is TRBJ2-3 and V is TRBV12-3 or TRBV12-4; 7 bases agree with TRBD1. V was clipped by 9 bases and J by 6 bases; unmatched bases: 9. CDR3 length: 13 amino acids. The CDR3 here is CARRPTGVDTQYF. The CDR3 DNA is TGTGCCAGGAGACCCACAGGGGTGGATACGCAGTATTTT.